This entry features one T cell receptor beta chain sequence. Its antigen is not identified. These data originate in a study of T cell responses to AZD1222 COVID-19 vaccine. Study-wide results and caveats: Only 5 or 6 people who got AZD1222 tested seropositive at baseline. Donors were largely white British and mainly female; clonal diversity was possibly underestimated. Two AZD1222 administrations were followed by greater Spike-specific TCR breadth and depth.

Produced via immunoSEQ multiplex PCR; TCRdb's table is partial and in-frame only. The table shows about 150,000 clones, with approximately 87% occurring only once. The CDR3 loop spans 14 amino acids. Trimming took off 2 bases at V and 6 bases at J, with 11 bases between the two ends. Germline V CDR1 and CDR2: LNHDA, SQIVND (reference sequence). This specimen was peripheral blood, taken on day 0 of MenACWY control vaccination. This chain links TRBV19 with TRBJ1-3, with D hard to call. This sequence originates from an adult in good health. CDR3 region: CASSISQPKNTIYF. The CDR3 DNA sequence: TGTGCCAGTAGTATAAGCCAACCCAAAAACACCATATATTTT.